The sequence of this T cell receptor (beta chain) was determined in a study of monozygotic twins with inflammatory bowel disease. Findings and limits, study-wide: Discordant twins had repertoire similarity that did not differ from that of concordant twins, possibly from limited power. Relative to healthy twins, IBD patients had fewer clonotypes in common with others, a gap that was especially apparent with disease activity.

CDR3 length equals 15 residues. The germline gives CDR1 DFQATT, CDR2 SNEGSKA (reference sequence). TCRdb reprocessed the 5' RACE reads and stores each CDR3 protein as one record, lacking DNA. Across 350,000 to 550,000 distinct CDR3 sequences, the top ten clones capture more than 2% of the sample. Concerning this clonotype itself: Its target is unknown.

This TCR was sampled from a human donor with ulcerative colitis or Crohn's disease, or a healthy co-twin of an affected twin (not recorded which). J is TRBJ2-1 and V is TRBV20-1. Sequencing input: blood. The CDR3 region is CSARDMGGSYNEQFF.